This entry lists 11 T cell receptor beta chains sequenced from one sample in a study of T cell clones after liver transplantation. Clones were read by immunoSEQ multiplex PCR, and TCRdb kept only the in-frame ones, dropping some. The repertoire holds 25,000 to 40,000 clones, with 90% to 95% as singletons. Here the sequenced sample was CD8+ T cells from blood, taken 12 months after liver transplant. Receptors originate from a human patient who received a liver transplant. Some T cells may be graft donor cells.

The CDR3 DNA reads as TGTGCCAGCAGCGGGGACAGGGTCTACGAGCAGTACTTC. As protein: CASSGDRVYEQYF. This chain uses TRBV9 with TRBJ2-7; 9 positions match TRBD1. The ends lost 3 bases at V and 3 bases at J; junction bases unmatched: 1. CDR3 length: 13 residues. Per the germline V gene, CDR1 is SGDLS and CDR2 is YYNGEE.

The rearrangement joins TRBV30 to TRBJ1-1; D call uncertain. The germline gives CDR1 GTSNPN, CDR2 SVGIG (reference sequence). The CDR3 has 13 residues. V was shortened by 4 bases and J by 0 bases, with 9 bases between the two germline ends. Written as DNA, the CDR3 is TGTGCCTGGACCTTTAGCCTGAACACTGAAGCTTTCTTT. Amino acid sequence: CAWTFSLNTEAFF.

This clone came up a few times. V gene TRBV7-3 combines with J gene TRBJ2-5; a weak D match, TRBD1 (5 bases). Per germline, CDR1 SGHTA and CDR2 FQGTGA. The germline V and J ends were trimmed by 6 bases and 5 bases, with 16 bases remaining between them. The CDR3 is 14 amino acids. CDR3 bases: TGTGCCAGCAGTGCCGCTGGGGCCGGCGAGACCCAGTACTTC. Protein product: CASSAAGAGETQYF.

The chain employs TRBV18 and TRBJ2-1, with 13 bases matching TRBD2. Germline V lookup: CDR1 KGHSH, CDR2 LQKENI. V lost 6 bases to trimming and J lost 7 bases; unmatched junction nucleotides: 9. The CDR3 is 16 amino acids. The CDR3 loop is CASSLTSGRASNEQFF. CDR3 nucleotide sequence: TGTGCCAGCTCTCTTACTAGCGGGAGGGCCTCGAATGAGCAGTTCTTC.

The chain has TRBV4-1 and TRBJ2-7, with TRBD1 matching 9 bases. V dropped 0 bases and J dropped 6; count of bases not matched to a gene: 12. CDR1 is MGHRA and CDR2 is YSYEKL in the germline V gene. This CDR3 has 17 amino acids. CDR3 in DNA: TGCGCCAGCAGCCAAGATCGACAGGGGGGGACGCGGGCCGAGCAGTACTTC. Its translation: CASSQDRQGGTRAEQYF.

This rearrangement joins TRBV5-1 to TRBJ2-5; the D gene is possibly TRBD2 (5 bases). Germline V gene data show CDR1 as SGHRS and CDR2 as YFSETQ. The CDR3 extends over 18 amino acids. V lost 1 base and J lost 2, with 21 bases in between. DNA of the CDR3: TGCGCCAGCAGCTTGAGGATCCCACCCCGGGAAGATCAAGAGACCCAGTACTTC. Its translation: CASSLRIPPREDQETQYF.

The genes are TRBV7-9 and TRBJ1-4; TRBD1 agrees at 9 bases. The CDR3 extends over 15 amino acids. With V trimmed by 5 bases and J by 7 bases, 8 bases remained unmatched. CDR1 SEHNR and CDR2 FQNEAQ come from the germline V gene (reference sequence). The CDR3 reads CASSLWTGETEKLFF. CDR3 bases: TGTGCCAGCAGCCTATGGACAGGGGAGACTGAAAAACTGTTTTTT.

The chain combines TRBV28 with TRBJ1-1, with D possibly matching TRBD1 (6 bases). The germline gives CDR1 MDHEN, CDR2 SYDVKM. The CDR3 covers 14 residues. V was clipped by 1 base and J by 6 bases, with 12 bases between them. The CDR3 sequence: CASSLYREGPEAFF. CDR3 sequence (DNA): TGTGCCAGCAGTTTATACAGGGAGGGACCTGAAGCTTTCTTT. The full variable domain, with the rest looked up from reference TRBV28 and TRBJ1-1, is DVKVTQSSRYLVKRTGEKVFLECVQDMDHENMFWYRQDPGLGLRLIYFSYDVKMKEKGDIPEGYSVSREKKERFSLILESASTNQTSMYLCASSLYREGPEAFFGQGTRLTVV.

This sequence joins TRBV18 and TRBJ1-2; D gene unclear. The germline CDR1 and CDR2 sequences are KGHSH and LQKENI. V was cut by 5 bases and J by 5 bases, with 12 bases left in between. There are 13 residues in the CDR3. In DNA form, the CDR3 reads TGTGCCAGCTCATCGGAGGGTGGGTATGGCTACACCTTC. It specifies CASSSEGGYGYTF.

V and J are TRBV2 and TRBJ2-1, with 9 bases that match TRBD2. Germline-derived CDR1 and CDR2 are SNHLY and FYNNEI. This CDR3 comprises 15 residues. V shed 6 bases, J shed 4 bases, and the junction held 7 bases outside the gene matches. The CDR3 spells CASRLAGVYYNEQFF. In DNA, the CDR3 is TGTGCCAGCAGGTTAGCGGGAGTGTATTACAATGAGCAGTTCTTC.

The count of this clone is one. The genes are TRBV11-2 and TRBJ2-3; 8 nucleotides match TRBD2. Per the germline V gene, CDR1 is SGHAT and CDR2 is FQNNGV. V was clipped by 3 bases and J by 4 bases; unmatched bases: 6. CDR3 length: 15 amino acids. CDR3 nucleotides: TGTGCCAGCAGCTTCCAGCGGGAGAAGGCAGATACGCAGTATTTT. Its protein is CASSFQREKADTQYF.